This T cell receptor beta chain was observed in a study of T cells in Graves' hyperthyroidism and ophthalmopathy. Study-level points and caveats: Onset of ophthalmopathy came a median around 6.5 months after the model predicted it.

Amplified TCR beta CDR3 regions derived from RNA transcripts. When the TCR CDR3 underwent first-round RT-PCR, the HTBI primer set was used. TCRdb reprocessed the multiplex PCR reads with MiXCR, giving one entry per CDR3 protein. Of nearly 250,000 distinct CDR3 sequences listed, around 17% are singletons. This clonotype occurred many times. The antigen is undetermined. Per the germline V gene, CDR1 is SNHLY and CDR2 is FYNNEI. This CDR3 contains 13 residues. V was clipped by 4 bases and J by 1 base, with 6 bases between them. The gene calls are TRBV2 and TRBJ2-3, with D uncertain. The sequencing sample was made of blood. This receptor was obtained from a young woman with Graves' ophthalmopathy. The CDR3 DNA reads as TGTGCCAGCAGTGCGCTCCGCACAGATACGCAGTATTTT. Translating it yields CASSALRTDTQYF.